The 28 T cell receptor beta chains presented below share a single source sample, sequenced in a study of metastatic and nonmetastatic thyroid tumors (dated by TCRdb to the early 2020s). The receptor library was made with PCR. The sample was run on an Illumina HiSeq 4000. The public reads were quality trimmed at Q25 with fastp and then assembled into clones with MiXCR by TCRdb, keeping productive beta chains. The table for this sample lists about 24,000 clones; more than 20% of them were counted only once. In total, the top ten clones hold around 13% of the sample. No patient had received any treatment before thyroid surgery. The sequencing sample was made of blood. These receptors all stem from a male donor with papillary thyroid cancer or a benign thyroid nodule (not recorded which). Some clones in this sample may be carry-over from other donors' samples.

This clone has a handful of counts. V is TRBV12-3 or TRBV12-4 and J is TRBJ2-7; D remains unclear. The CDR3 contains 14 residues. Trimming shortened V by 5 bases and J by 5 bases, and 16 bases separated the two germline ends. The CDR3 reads CASSHPGQRDEQYF. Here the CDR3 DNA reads TGTGCCAGCAGTCACCCGGGCCAACGGGACGAGCAGTACTTC.

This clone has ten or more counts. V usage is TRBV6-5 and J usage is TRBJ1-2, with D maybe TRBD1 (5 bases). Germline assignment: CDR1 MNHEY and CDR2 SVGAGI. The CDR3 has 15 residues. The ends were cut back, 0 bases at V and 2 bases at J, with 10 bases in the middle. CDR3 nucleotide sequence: TGTGCCAGCAGTTACTCGTTGGGGGTGAACTATGGCTACACCTTC. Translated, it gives CASSYSLGVNYGYTF.

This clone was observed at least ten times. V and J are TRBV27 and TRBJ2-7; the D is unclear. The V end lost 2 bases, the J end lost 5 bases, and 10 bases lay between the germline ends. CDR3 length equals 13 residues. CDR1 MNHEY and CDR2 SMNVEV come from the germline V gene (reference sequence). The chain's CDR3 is CASSLGRVNEQYF. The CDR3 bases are TGTGCCAGCAGTTTAGGAAGGGTCAACGAGCAGTACTTC.

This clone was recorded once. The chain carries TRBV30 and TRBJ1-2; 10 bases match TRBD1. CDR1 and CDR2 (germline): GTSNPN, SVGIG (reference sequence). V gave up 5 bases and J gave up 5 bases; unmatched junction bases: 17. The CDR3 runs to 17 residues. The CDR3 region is CAWDLFGRTGGFYGYTF. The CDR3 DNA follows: TGTGCCTGGGATCTTTTCGGGCGGACAGGGGGATTTTATGGCTACACCTTC.

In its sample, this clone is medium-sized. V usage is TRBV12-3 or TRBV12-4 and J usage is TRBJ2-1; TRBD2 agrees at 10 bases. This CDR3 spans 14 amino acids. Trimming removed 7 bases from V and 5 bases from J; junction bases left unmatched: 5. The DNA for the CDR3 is TGTGCCAGCATTACTAGCGGGATCCACAATGAGCAGTTCTTC. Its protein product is CASITSGIHNEQFF.

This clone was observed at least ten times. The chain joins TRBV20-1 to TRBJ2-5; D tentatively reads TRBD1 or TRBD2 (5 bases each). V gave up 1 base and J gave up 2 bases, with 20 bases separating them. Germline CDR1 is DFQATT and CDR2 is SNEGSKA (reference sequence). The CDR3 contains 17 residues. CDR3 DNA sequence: TGCAGTGCTAGAGGATTTCTATCCGGGACCCAACAAGAGACCCAGTACTTC. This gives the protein CSARGFLSGTQQETQYF.

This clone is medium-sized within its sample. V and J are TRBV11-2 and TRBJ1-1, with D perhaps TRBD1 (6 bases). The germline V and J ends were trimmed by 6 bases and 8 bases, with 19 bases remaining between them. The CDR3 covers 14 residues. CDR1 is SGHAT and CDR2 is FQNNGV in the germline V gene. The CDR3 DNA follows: TGTGCCAGCAGTCTAAGGCTACAGGGTGGCGAAGCTTTCTTT. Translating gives CASSLRLQGGEAFF.

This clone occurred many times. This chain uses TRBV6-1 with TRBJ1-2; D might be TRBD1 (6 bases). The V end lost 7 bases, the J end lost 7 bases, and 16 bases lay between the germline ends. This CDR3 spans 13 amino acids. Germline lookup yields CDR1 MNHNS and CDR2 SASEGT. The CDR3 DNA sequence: TGTGCCAGCAACAGGGCAGGTTTCCGTGGCTACACCTTC. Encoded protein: CASNRAGFRGYTF.

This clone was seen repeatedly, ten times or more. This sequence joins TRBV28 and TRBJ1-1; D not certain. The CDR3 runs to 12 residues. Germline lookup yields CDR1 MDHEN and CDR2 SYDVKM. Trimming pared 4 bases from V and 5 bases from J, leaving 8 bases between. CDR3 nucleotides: TGTGCCAGCAGTTACGGGGTGACTGAAGCTTTCTTT. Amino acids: CASSYGVTEAFF.

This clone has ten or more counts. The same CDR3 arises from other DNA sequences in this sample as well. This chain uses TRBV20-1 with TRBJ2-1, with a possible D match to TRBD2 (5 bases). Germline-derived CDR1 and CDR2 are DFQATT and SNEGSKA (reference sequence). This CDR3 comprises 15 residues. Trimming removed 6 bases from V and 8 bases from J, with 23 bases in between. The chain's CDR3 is CSAIPLQTPRDEQFF. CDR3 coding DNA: TGCAGTGCCATCCCCCTCCAAACCCCGAGGGATGAGCAGTTCTTC.

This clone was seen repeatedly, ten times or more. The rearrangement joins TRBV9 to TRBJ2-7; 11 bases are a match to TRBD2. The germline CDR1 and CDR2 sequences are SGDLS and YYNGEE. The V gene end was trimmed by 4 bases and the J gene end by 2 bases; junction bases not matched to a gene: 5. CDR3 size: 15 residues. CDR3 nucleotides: TGTGCCAGCAGCTTAACTAGCGGGGGAGCCTACGAGCAGTACTTC. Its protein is CASSLTSGGAYEQYF.

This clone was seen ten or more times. CDR3 sequence: CSATESNYGYTF. In DNA, the CDR3 is TGCAGTGCGACAGAATCTAACTATGGCTACACCTTC. The V gene is TRBV20-1, the J gene TRBJ1-2; D perhaps matches TRBD1 (5 bases). CDR1 is DFQATT, CDR2 SNEGSKA, per germline (reference sequence). The CDR3 consists of 12 residues. Between the trimmed V and J ends, which lost 6 bases and 0 bases, there was a span of 8 bases.

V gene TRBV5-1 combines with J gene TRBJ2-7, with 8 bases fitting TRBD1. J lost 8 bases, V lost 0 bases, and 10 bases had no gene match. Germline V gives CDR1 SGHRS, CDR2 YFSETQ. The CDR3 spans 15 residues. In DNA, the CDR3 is TGCGCCAGCAGCTTGGGGTATTCAGGGGGCGAGAAGCAGTACTTC. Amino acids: CASSLGYSGGEKQYF. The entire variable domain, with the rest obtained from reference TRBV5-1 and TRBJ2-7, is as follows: KAGVTQTPRYLIKTRGQQVTLSCSPISGHRSVSWYQQTPGQGLQFLFEYFSETQRNKGNFPGRFSGRQFSNSRSEMNVSTLELGDSALYLCASSLGYSGGEKQYFGPGTRLTVT.

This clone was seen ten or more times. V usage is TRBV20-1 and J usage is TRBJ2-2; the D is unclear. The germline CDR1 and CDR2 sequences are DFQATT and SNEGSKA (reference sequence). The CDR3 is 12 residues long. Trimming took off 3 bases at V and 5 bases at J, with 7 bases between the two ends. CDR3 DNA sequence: TGCAGTGCTAGTGGAGTAACCGGGGAGCTGTTTTTT. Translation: CSASGVTGELFF.

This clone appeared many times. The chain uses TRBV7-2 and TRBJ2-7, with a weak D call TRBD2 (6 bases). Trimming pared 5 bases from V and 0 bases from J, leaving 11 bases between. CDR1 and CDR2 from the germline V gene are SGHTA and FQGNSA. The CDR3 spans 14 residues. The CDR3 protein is CASSLGDFSYEQYF. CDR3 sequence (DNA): TGTGCCAGCAGCCTTGGGGACTTCTCCTACGAGCAGTACTTC.

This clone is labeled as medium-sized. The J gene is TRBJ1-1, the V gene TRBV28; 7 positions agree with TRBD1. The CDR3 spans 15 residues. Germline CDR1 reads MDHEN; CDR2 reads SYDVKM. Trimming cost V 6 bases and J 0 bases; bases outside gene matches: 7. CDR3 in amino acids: CASRIGGQLNTEAFF. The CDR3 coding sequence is TGTGCCAGCAGAATAGGGGGACAGCTGAACACTGAAGCTTTCTTT. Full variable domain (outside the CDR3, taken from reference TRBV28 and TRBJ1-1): DVKVTQSSRYLVKRTGEKVFLECVQDMDHENMFWYRQDPGLGLRLIYFSYDVKMKEKGDIPEGYSVSREKKERFSLILESASTNQTSMYLCASRIGGQLNTEAFFGQGTRLTVV.

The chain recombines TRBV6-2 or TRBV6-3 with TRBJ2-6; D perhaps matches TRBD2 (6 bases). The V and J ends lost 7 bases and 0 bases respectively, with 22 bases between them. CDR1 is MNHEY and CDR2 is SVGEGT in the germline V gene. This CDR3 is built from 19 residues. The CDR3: CASTHGGGPPGSGANVLTF. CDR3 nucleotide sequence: TGTGCCAGCACCCACGGGGGTGGGCCTCCGGGCTCTGGGGCCAACGTCCTGACTTTC.

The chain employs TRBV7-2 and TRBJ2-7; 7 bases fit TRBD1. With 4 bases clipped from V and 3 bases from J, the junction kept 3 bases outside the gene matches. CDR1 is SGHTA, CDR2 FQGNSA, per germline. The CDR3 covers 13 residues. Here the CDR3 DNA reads TGTGCCAGCAGCTGGGGACAGTACTACGAGCAGTACTTC. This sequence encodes CASSWGQYYEQYF.

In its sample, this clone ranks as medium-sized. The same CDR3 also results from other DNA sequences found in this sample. As DNA, the CDR3 is TGTGCCAGCGACGAGGACTCCTGGGGGTCACCCCTCCACTTT. Protein: CASDEDSWGSPLHF. J is TRBJ1-6 and V is TRBV6-7; TRBD1 is a possible D gene (5 bases). TRBV6-7 carries the ORF label, with uncertain function. There are 14 residues in the CDR3. V shed 8 bases and J shed 10 bases, with 18 bases lying between them.

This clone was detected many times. This CDR3 reads CASSGDGGTGELFF. The CDR3, as DNA: TGTGCCAGCAGCGGAGACGGGGGCACCGGGGAGCTGTTTTTT. This chain connects TRBV5-6 to TRBJ2-2; a possible D gene is TRBD2 (6 bases). V lost 4 bases and J 4 bases, leaving 11 bases between the germline ends. The germline gives CDR1 SGHDT, CDR2 YYEEEE. CDR3 length: 14 residues.

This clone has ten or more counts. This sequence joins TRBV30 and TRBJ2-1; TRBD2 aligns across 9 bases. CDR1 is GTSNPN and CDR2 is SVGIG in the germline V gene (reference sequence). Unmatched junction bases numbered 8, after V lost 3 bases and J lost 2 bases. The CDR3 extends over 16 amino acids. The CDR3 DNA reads TGTGCCTGGAGAGGAGTTAGCGGGGGAGCCTACAATGAGCAGTTCTTC. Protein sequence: CAWRGVSGGAYNEQFF.

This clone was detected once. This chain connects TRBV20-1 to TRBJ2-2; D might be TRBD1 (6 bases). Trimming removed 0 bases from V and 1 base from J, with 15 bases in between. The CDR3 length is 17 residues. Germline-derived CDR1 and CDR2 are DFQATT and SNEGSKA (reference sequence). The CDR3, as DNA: TGCAGTGCTAGAGATTTCAACAGGGCCAGGAACACCGGGGAGCTGTTTTTT. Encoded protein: CSARDFNRARNTGELFF.

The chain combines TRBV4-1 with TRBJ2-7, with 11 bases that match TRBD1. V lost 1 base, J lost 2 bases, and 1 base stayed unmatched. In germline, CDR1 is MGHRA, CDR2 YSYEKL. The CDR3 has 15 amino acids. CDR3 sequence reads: CASSQGTGGTYEQYF. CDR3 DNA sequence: TGCGCCAGCAGCCAAGGGACAGGGGGCACCTACGAGCAGTACTTC.

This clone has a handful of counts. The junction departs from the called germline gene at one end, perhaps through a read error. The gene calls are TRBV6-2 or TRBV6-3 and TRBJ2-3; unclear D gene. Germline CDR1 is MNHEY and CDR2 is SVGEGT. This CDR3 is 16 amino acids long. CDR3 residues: CASSYSWGQRTYTQYF. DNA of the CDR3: TGTGCCAGCAGTTACTCATGGGGTCAGCGCACATATACGCAGTATTTT.

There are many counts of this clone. The CDR3 loop is CASRLGLAGKEQFF. CDR3 DNA sequence: TGTGCCAGCAGGCTTGGACTAGCGGGAAAGGAGCAGTTCTTC. The gene calls are TRBV3-1 and TRBJ2-1, with 12 bases fitting TRBD2. The junction had 7 bases not matched to a gene; V was cut back by 6 bases and J by 10 bases. The germline CDR1 and CDR2 sequences are LGHDT and YNNKEL (reference sequence). The CDR3 is made up of 14 amino acids.

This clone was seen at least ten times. The CDR3 coding sequence is TGTGCCAGTAGGCCCATGAGGAGGAACGAGCAGTTCTTC. It translates to CASRPMRRNEQFF. The rearrangement joins TRBV19 to TRBJ2-1; tentatively, D is TRBD2 (5 bases). CDR1 and CDR2 from the germline V gene are LNHDA and SQIVND (reference sequence). Trimming shortened V by 6 bases and J by 10 bases, and 16 bases separated the two germline ends. This CDR3 is 13 amino acids long.

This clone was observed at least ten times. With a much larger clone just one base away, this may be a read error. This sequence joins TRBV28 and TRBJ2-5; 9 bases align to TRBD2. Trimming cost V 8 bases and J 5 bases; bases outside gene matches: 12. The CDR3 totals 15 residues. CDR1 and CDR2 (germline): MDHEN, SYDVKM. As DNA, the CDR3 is TGTGCCAGCTGTCTCAACGTTGCGGGAGGGGAGACCCAGTACTTC. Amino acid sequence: CASCLNVAGGETQYF.

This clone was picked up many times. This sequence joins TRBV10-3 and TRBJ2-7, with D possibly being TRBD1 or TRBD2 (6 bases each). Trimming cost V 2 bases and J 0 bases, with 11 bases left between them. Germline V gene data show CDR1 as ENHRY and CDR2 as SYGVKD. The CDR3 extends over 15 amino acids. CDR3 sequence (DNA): TGTGCCATCAGTGAGGAGGGGGGCGGCTCCTACGAGCAGTACTTC. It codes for CAISEEGGGSYEQYF.